The 32 T cell receptor beta chains below were found in one sample sequenced in a study of T-cell reconstitution after alpha-beta-depleted transplantation in children. Molecular barcoding with unique molecular identifiers was used for the TCRbeta library. One entry per CDR3 protein, called by TCRdb with MiXCR from the PCR reads. The table records around 76,000 distinct CDR3 sequences, approximately 18% of them present only once. The sequencing here drew on PBMCs, mostly from graft donor cells, taken 360 days after TCRalphabeta/CD19-depleted stem cell transplant. The receptors were sampled from a male patient aged 2 to 10 who had a stem cell transplant for acute lymphoblastic leukemia, so the T cells may come from the graft donor.

The CDR3 here is CASSPLRSRPQETQYF. The CDR3 DNA reads as TGCGCCAGCAGCCCCTTGAGGAGCCGGCCCCAAGAGACCCAGTACTTC. This chain links TRBV5-1 with TRBJ2-5; D gene uncertain. This CDR3 contains 16 residues. Trimming removed 4 bases at V and 1 base at J, with 17 bases between. Germline V gene lookup returns CDR1 SGHRS and CDR2 YFSETQ.

The rearrangement links TRBV5-1 to TRBJ2-3; the match to TRBD1 covers 10 bases. Germline trimming cut 6 bases from V and 5 bases from J; bases unmatched to any gene: 3. CDR3 length equals 13 residues. CDR1 and CDR2 (germline): SGHRS, YFSETQ. CDR3 sequence: CASNGQGVDTQYF. CDR3 DNA sequence: TGCGCCAGCAATGGACAGGGGGTAGATACGCAGTATTTT.

This clonotype was seen at least ten times. V gene TRBV28 combines with J gene TRBJ2-1, with 8 bases fitting TRBD1. With V trimmed by 6 bases and J by 0 bases, 10 bases remained unmatched. The germline gives CDR1 MDHEN, CDR2 SYDVKM. CDR3 length: 17 amino acids. In DNA, the CDR3 is TGTGCCAGCAGCCCAGGGGGCTTGTCGGGCTCCTACAATGAGCAGTTCTTC. This sequence encodes CASSPGGLSGSYNEQFF.

The J gene is TRBJ2-7, the V gene TRBV18, with D unclear. Between the trimmed V and J ends, which lost 5 bases and 2 bases, there was a span of 13 bases. Per the germline V gene, CDR1 is KGHSH and CDR2 is LQKENI. The CDR3 sequence is 14 residues long. The CDR3 here is CASSEGRLPYEQYF. The CDR3 coding sequence is TGTGCCAGCTCAGAAGGACGGCTACCCTACGAGCAGTACTTC.

J is TRBJ2-1 and V is TRBV9; D possibly corresponds to TRBD2 (6 bases). From germline, CDR1 is SGDLS and CDR2 YYNGEE. V lost 0 bases, J lost 2 bases, and 12 bases lay in between. This CDR3 is built from 16 residues. The CDR3 sequence is CASSVVFGGPYNEQFF. The CDR3 DNA reads as TGTGCCAGCAGCGTAGTTTTCGGGGGACCCTACAATGAGCAGTTCTTC. The variable domain in full, with the rest retrieved from reference TRBV9 and TRBJ2-1, is DSGVTQTPKHLITATGQRVTLRCSPRSGDLSVYWYQQSLDQGLQFLIQYYNGEERAKGNILERFSAQQFPDLHSELNLSSLELGDSALYFCASSVVFGGPYNEQFFGPGTRLTVL.

This clonotype showed up just a few times. The chain employs TRBV14 and TRBJ2-2, with 9 bases fitting TRBD2. Unmatched junction bases numbered 32, after V lost 3 bases and J lost 9 bases. The CDR3 spans 23 residues. Germline CDR1 and CDR2: SGHDN and FVKESK. The CDR3 region has the DNA TGTGCCAGCAGCCATTTGTTCGTTTCTAGCGGGAAAGGACATACCCCCGGTGATCGGGAGCTGTTTTTT. Its translation: CASSHLFVSSGKGHTPGDRELFF.

J is TRBJ1-2 and V is TRBV29-1; D is undetermined. The CDR3 length is 11 residues. The V gene's germline CDR1 is SQVTM and CDR2 ANQGSEA. V was pared by 4 bases and J by 7 bases, with 10 bases between. In DNA form, the CDR3 reads TGCAGCGTTGCGGGCAGGAGTGGCTACACCTTC. It specifies CSVAGRSGYTF.

This clonotype appeared many times. This rearrangement joins TRBV12-3 or TRBV12-4 to TRBJ2-5; 14 bases line up with TRBD2. The CDR3 is made up of 14 amino acids. V trimming: 6 bases; J trimming: 5 bases; junction bases outside the gene matches: 2. The CDR3 DNA follows: TGTGCCAGCAGCTGGACTAGCGGGAGGGAGACCCAGTACTTC. It codes for CASSWTSGRETQYF.

This clonotype was recorded a few times. The chain couples TRBV29-1 to TRBJ2-1; 7 bases map to TRBD2. This CDR3 is 16 amino acids long. The V and J ends lost 3 bases and 0 bases, in that order; junction bases with no gene match: 8. Germline V CDR1 and CDR2: SQVTM, ANQGSEA. This CDR3 reads CSVDEWGGSSYNEQFF. The CDR3 coding sequence is TGCAGCGTTGACGAGTGGGGCGGGAGCTCCTACAATGAGCAGTTCTTC.

The rearrangement links TRBV3-1 to TRBJ2-2; TRBD2 matches at 11 bases. Germline values: CDR1 LGHDT, CDR2 YNNKEL (reference sequence). V lost 4 bases to trimming and J lost 6 bases; unmatched junction nucleotides: 7. This CDR3 has 16 residues. The DNA of the CDR3 is TGTGCCAGCAGCCCTGGAGGACTAGCGGGTTCCGGGGAGCTGTTTTTT. This sequence encodes CASSPGGLAGSGELFF.

This chain uses TRBV5-1 with TRBJ2-1, with 8 bases lining up with TRBD2. CDR1 and CDR2 from the germline V gene are SGHRS and YFSETQ. J lost 8 bases, V lost 3 bases, and 4 bases had no gene match. This CDR3 spans 13 amino acids. CDR3 nucleotide sequence: TGCGCCAGCAGCTCCGGGACTAGTCATGAGCAGTTCTTC. Residues: CASSSGTSHEQFF.

This clonotype was observed a handful of times. The DNA of the CDR3 is TGTGCCAGCAGTTACAAACTATCTAGCGGGAGCTACGAGCAGTACTTC. Encoded protein: CASSYKLSSGSYEQYF. The chain employs TRBV6-5 and TRBJ2-7; TRBD2 matches at 10 bases. Germline-derived CDR1 and CDR2 are MNHEY and SVGAGI. V was clipped by 2 bases and J by 3 bases; unmatched bases: 7. The CDR3 has 16 amino acids.

The chain carries TRBV7-6 and TRBJ2-7, with 10 bases aligning to TRBD2. The CDR3 runs 15 residues. The germline CDR1 and CDR2 sequences are SGHVS and FNYEAQ. Trimming at V came to 5 bases and at J to 2 bases, leaving 6 bases not matched to a gene. The CDR3 nucleotides read TGTGCCAGCAGCCCCATACTAGCGGGGCCCTACGAGCAGTACTTC. It specifies CASSPILAGPYEQYF.

This clonotype was detected ten times or more. This sequence joins TRBV24-1 and TRBJ2-1; D possibly corresponds to TRBD2 (6 bases). This CDR3 region has 16 residues. CDR1 KGHDR and CDR2 SFDVKD come from the germline V gene. V lost 5 bases and J 4 bases, leaving 17 bases between the germline ends. The CDR3 DNA reads TGTGCCACCAGTGGAGGAGGAGGGAGAACTTACAATGAGCAGTTCTTC. Translation gives CATSGGGGRTYNEQFF.

This clonotype was counted a few times. The genes are TRBV12-3 or TRBV12-4 and TRBJ1-6; D possibly corresponds to TRBD1 (6 bases). Deletions cut 5 bases from V and 7 bases from J, with 18 bases between. The CDR3 is 16 amino acids. CDR3 sequence: CASSPGGAGMNSPLHF. CDR3 in DNA: TGTGCCAGCAGTCCCGGGGGGGCGGGTATGAATTCACCCCTCCACTTT.

The genes are TRBV20-1 and TRBJ1-5; D gene uncertain. V lost 3 bases and J 2 bases, leaving 5 bases between the germline ends. This CDR3 region has 12 residues. Germline V lookup: CDR1 DFQATT, CDR2 SNEGSKA (reference sequence). The CDR3 DNA is TGCAGTGCTAGGACTGGCAATCAGCCCCAGCATTTT. Amino acids: CSARTGNQPQHF.

This sequence joins TRBV4-1 and TRBJ2-7; D gene unclear. Deletions cut 2 bases from V and 6 bases from J, with 11 bases between. This CDR3 comprises 13 residues. Germline V gene sequence: CDR1 MGHRA, CDR2 YSYEKL. The CDR3 protein is CASSQLRRSEQYF. CDR3 nucleotide sequence: TGCGCCAGCAGCCAACTCCGAAGGAGCGAGCAGTACTTC.

The chain uses TRBV12-3 or TRBV12-4 and TRBJ2-4; D gene uncertain. Trimming removed 5 bases at V and 2 bases at J, with 7 bases between. The CDR3 spans 13 residues. DNA of the CDR3: TGTGCCAGCAGTCATACTTCCAAAAACATTCAGTACTTC. It codes for CASSHTSKNIQYF.

This clonotype has a handful of counts. The V gene is TRBV6-5, the J gene TRBJ2-4, with D tentatively TRBD2 (6 bases). V lost 4 bases and J lost 4, with 17 bases in between. The germline V gene has CDR1 MNHEY and CDR2 SVGAGI. The CDR3 contains 16 residues. The DNA of the CDR3 is TGTGCCAGCAGTTGGACTCAAGTGGGGGGAAAAAACATTCAGTACTTC. As protein: CASSWTQVGGKNIQYF.

The chain is built from TRBV3-1 and TRBJ2-7; D may be TRBD2 (5 bases). The CDR3 extends over 12 amino acids. The germline CDR1 and CDR2 sequences are LGHDT and YNNKEL (reference sequence). V was cut by 2 bases and J by 3 bases, with 5 bases left in between. This chain's CDR3 is CASSQSGYEQYF. CDR3 sequence (DNA): TGTGCCAGCAGCCAAAGCGGCTACGAGCAGTACTTC.

V is TRBV7-9 and J is TRBJ1-1; D is unresolved. The CDR3 totals 9 residues. Per germline, CDR1 SEHNR and CDR2 FQNEAQ (reference sequence). Trimming cost V 11 bases and J 6 bases, with 7 bases left between them. CDR3 sequence reads: CAPTPEAFF. In nucleotides, the CDR3 is TGTGCCCCCACCCCTGAAGCTTTCTTT.

This clonotype was seen many times. The CDR3 sequence: CAIKGNTYEQYF. The DNA for the CDR3 is TGTGCCATCAAGGGTAACACCTACGAGCAGTACTTC. The genes are TRBV10-3 and TRBJ2-7; D is unresolved. V shed 7 bases and J shed 2 bases, with 9 bases lying between them. The germline CDR1 and CDR2 sequences are ENHRY and SYGVKD. The length of the CDR3 is 12 residues.

The chain is built from TRBV6-1 and TRBJ2-1; D unclear. Looked up from germline, CDR1 is MNHNS and CDR2 is SASEGT. The ends were cut back, 6 bases at V and 7 bases at J, with 10 bases in the middle. This CDR3 region has 12 residues. CDR3 DNA: TGTGCCAGCAGGTACCCTAAAAATGAGCAGTTCTTC. This codes for CASRYPKNEQFF.

This clonotype was counted a few times. The chain combines TRBV3-1 with TRBJ2-1, with a possible D match to TRBD2 (7 bases). The V and J ends lost 1 base and 7 bases respectively, with 17 bases between them. CDR1 is LGHDT, CDR2 YNNKEL, per germline (reference sequence). This CDR3 region has 16 residues. CDR3 in amino acids: CASSQVRGTTGNEQFF. The CDR3 region has the DNA TGTGCCAGCAGCCAAGTTAGGGGGACTACGGGAAATGAGCAGTTCTTC.

This clonotype was seen a few times. This chain connects TRBV5-6 to TRBJ1-2; TRBD1 is a possible D gene (6 bases). The CDR3 spans 15 residues. V lost 2 bases and J lost 5, with 16 bases in between. Germline values: CDR1 SGHDT, CDR2 YYEEEE. In nucleotides, the CDR3 is TGTGCCAGCAGCTTAAGGGCAGGGGAAGTTTATGGCTACACCTTC. Amino acids: CASSLRAGEVYGYTF.

This clonotype was found many times. The chain couples TRBV20-1 to TRBJ2-7; perhaps TRBD2 as D (5 bases). Germline values: CDR1 DFQATT, CDR2 SNEGSKA (reference sequence). Trimming removed 1 base at V and 4 bases at J, with 8 bases between. This CDR3 is built from 12 residues. The CDR3 here is CSARGAVYEQYF. For the CDR3, the DNA is TGCAGTGCTAGAGGAGCGGTTTACGAGCAGTACTTC.

The chain combines TRBV11-2 with TRBJ2-1, with TRBD2 as a possible D gene (5 bases). Germline V gene lookup returns CDR1 SGHAT and CDR2 FQNNGV. The CDR3 has 13 residues. With 2 bases removed from V and 9 bases from J, the gap between germline ends came to 11 bases. In DNA form, the CDR3 reads TGTGCCAGCAGCTTAAGCGTAAGCGGTGAGCAGTTCTTC. Translating gives CASSLSVSGEQFF.

This clonotype was counted a single time. The chain uses TRBV19 and TRBJ2-4, with D unresolved. The V gene's germline CDR1 is LNHDA and CDR2 SQIVND (reference sequence). This CDR3 comprises 14 residues. V was cut by 5 bases and J by 1 base, with 9 bases left in between. CDR3 amino acids: CASSPFGAKNIQYF. The CDR3, as DNA: TGTGCCAGTAGTCCATTTGGGGCCAAAAACATTCAGTACTTC.

In this sample, this clonotype turned up a few times. The CDR3 DNA follows: TGTGCCAGCAGCTTAGGGCGCGCGGGCTCCCGCACAGATACGCAGTATTTT. Translating it yields CASSLGRAGSRTDTQYF. The genes are TRBV7-9 and TRBJ2-3; maybe TRBD2 (5 bases). The germline V gene has CDR1 SEHNR and CDR2 FQNEAQ (reference sequence). The CDR3 extends over 17 amino acids. V lost 1 base and J 1 base, leaving 15 bases between the germline ends. The whole variable domain, remainder taken from reference TRBV7-9 and TRBJ2-3, is DTGVSQNPRHKITKRGQNVTFRCDPISEHNRLYWYRQTLGQGPEFLTYFQNEAQLEKSRLLSDRFSAERPKGSFSTLEIQRTEQGDSAMYLCASSLGRAGSRTDTQYFGPGTRLTVL.

The chain employs TRBV18 and TRBJ2-7, with D perhaps matching TRBD2 (5 bases). Germline lookup yields CDR1 KGHSH and CDR2 LQKENI. The V end lost 6 bases, the J end lost 0 bases, and 6 bases lay between the germline ends. The CDR3 contains 12 residues. The CDR3 protein is CASSRASYEQYF. The CDR3 DNA is TGTGCCAGCTCGCGGGCCTCCTACGAGCAGTACTTC.

This clonotype has more than one count but fewer than ten. The V call is TRBV12-3 or TRBV12-4, the J call TRBJ1-2; weak D call: TRBD1 (6 bases). The CDR3 loop spans 12 amino acids. Trimming took off 5 bases at V and 3 bases at J, with 7 bases between the two ends. The CDR3 bases are TGTGCCAGCAGTCAGGGGTACTATGGCTACACCTTC. It encodes CASSQGYYGYTF.

The chain is built from TRBV7-9 and TRBJ1-1; D call uncertain. V lost 5 bases to trimming and J lost 4 bases, with 8 bases between them. CDR3 length equals 12 residues. From germline, CDR1 is SEHNR and CDR2 FQNEAQ (reference sequence). DNA of the CDR3: TGTGCCAGCAGCCTCGCGGCCACTGAAGCTTTCTTT. The encoded protein is CASSLAATEAFF.